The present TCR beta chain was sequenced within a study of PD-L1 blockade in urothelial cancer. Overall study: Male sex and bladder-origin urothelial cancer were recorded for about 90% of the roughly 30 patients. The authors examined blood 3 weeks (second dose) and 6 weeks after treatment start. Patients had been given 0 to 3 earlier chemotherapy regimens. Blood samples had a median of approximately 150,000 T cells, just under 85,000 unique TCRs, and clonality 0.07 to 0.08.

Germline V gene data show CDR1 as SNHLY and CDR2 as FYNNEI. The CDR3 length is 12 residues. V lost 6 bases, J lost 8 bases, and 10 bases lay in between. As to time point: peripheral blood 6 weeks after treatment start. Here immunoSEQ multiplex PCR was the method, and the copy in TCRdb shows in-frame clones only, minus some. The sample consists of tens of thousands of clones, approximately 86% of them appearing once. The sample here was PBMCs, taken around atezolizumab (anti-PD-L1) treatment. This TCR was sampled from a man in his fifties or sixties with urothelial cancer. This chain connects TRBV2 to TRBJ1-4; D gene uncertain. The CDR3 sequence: CASRFGGEKLFF. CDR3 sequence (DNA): TGTGCCAGCAGATTTGGAGGAGAAAAACTGTTTTTT.